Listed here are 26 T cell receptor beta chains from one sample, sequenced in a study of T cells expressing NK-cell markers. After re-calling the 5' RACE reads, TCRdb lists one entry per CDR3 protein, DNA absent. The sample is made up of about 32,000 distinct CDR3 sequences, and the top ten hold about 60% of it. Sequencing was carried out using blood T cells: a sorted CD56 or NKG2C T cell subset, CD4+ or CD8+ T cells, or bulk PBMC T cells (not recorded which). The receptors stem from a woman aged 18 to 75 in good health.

CDR3 protein: CASSPQGGGNTEAFF. This chain links TRBV4-1 with TRBJ1-1; the D call of TRBD1 rests on TCRdb alone, since no DNA is present to check it. The CDR3 runs to 15 residues. Germline V gene sequence: CDR1 MGHRA, CDR2 YSYEKL.

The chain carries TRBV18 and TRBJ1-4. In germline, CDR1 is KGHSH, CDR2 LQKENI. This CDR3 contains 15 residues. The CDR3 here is CASSPSTTTNEKLFF.

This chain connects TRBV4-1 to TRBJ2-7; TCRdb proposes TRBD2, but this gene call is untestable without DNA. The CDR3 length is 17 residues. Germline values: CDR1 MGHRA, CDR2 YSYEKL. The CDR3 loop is CASSQVRLAGESYEQYF.

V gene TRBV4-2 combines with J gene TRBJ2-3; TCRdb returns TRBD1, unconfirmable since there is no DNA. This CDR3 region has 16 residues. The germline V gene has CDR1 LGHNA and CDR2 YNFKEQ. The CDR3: CASSQDQGQGADTQYF.

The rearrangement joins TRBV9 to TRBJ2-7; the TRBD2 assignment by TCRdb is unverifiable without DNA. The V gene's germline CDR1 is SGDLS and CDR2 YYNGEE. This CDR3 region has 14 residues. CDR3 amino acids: CASSTSSGSGEQYF. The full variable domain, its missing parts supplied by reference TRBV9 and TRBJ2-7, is DSGVTQTPKHLITATGQRVTLRCSPRSGDLSVYWYQQSLDQGLQFLIQYYNGEERAKGNILERFSAQQFPDLHSELNLSSLELGDSALYFCASSTSSGSGEQYFGPGTRLTVT.

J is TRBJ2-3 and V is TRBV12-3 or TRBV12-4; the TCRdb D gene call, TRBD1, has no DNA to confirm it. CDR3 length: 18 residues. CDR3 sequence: CASNPVARGESSTDTQYF.

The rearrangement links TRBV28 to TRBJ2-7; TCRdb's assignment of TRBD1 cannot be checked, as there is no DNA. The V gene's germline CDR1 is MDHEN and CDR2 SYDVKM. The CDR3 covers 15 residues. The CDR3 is CASSSPRTGQNEQYF.

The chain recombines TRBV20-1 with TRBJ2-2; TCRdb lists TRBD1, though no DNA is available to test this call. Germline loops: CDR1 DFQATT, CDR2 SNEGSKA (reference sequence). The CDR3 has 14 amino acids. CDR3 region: CSAKGQTNTGELFF.

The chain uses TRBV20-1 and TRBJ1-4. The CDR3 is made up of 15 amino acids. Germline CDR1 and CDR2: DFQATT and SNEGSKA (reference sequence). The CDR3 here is CSARDHRVASEKLFF.

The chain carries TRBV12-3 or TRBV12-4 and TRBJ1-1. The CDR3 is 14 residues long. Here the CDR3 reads CASSLNRWGTEAFF.

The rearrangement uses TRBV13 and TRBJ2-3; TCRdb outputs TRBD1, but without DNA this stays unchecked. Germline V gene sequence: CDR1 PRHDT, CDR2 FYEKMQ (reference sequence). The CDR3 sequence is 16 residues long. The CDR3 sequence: CASSSYTGGEEDTQYF.

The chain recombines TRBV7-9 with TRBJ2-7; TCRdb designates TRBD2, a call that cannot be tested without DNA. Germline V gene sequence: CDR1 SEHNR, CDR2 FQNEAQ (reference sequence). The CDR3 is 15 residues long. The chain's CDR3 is CASSQLADNQYEQYF. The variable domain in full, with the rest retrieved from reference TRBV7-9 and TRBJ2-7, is DTGVSQNPRHKITKRGQNVTFRCDPISEHNRLYWYRQTLGQGPEFLTYFQNEAQLEKSRLLSDRFSAERPKGSFSTLEIQRTEQGDSAMYLCASSQLADNQYEQYFGPGTRLTVT.

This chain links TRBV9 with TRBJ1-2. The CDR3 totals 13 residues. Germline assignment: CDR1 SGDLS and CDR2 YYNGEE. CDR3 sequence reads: CASSLGTGGGYTF.

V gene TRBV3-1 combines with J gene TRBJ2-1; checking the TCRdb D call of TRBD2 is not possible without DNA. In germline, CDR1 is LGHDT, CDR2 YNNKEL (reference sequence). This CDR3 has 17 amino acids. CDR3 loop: CASSQVGGRAGYNEQFF.

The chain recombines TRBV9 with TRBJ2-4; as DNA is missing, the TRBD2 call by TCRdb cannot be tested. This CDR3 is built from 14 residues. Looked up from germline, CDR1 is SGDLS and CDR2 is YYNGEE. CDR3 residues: CASSVDGGGNIQYF.

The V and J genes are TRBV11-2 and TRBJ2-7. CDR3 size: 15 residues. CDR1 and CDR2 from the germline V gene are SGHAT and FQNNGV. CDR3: CASSLGDRSGDEQYF.

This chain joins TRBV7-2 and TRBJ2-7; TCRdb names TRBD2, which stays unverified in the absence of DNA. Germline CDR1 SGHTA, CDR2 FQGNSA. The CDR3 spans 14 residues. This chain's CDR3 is CASSPPRAGYEQYF.

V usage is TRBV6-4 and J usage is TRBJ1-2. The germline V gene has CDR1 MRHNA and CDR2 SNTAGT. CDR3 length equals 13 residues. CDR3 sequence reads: CASSDSGHYGYTF.

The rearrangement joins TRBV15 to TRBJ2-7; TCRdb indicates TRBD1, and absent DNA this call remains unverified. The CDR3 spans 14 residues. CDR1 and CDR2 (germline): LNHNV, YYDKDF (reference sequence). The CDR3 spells CATSRNRGRNEQYF.

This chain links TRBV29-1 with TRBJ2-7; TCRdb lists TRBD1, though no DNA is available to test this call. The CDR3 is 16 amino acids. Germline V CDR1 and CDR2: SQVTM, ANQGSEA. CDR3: CSVEDQGDRGDYEQYF.

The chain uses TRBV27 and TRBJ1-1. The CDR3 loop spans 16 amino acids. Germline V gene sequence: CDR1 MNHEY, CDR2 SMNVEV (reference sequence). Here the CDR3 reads CASSLLGEVGNTEAFF.

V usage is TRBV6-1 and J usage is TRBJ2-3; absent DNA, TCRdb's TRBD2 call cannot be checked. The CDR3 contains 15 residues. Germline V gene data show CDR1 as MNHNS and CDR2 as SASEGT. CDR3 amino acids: CASSLRQGGTDTQYF.

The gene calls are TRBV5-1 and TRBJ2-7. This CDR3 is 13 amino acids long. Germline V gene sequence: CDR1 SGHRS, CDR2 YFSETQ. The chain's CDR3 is CASSLTQSYEQYF.

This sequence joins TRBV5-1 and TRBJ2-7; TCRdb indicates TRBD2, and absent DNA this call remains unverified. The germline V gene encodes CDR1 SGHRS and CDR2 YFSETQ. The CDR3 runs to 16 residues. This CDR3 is CASSLAWGVGTYEQYF.

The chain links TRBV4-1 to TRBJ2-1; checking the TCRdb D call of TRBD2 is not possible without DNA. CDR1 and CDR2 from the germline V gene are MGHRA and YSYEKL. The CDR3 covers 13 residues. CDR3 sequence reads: CASSQGPGVEQFF.

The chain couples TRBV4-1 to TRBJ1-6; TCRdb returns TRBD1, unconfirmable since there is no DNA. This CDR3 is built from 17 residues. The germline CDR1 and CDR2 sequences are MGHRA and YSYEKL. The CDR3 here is CASSQVPSGTVNSPLHF.